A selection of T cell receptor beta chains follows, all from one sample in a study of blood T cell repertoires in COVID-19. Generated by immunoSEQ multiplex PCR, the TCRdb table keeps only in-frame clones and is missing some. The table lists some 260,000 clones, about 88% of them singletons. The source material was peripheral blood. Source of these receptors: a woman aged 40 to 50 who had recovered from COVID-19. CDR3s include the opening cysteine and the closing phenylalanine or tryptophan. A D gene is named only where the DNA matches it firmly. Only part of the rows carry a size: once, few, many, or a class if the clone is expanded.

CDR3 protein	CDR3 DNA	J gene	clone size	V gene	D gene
CASSQDRAYEQYF	TGTGCCAGCAGCCAGGACAGGGCGTACGAGCAGTACTTC	TRBJ2-7	once	TRBV7-2	TRBD1
CASSWGDSGYGYTF	TGTGCCAGCAGTTGGGGGGACAGCGGCTATGGCTACACCTTC	TRBJ1-2	NA	TRBV28	TRBD1
CASSPRDRDTTNEKLFF	TGTGCCAGCAGCCCCCGGGACAGGGACACAACTAATGAAAAACTGTTTTTT	TRBJ1-4	once	TRBV7-9	TRBD1
CASSPAPGGSTEAFF	TGTGCCAGCTCACCAGCTCCAGGGGGGAGCACTGAAGCTTTCTTT	TRBJ1-1	NA	TRBV18	TRBD1
CASASAGFNQPQHF	TGTGCCAGCGCCTCGGCAGGGTTCAATCAGCCCCAGCATTTT	TRBJ1-5	NA	TRBV27	NA
CASSPLHRSMGNTIYF	TGTGCCAGCAGCCCCCTCCACAGGAGTATGGGAAACACCATATATTTT	TRBJ1-3	NA	TRBV3-1/TRBV3-2	NA
CASSIVAASSYNEQFF	TGTGCCAGTAGTATAGTAGCAGCCAGCTCCTACAATGAGCAGTTCTTC	TRBJ2-1	NA	TRBV19	NA
CASSLASGSSYEQYF	TGTGCCAGCAGCTTAGCTAGCGGTAGCTCCTACGAGCAGTACTTC	TRBJ2-7	once	TRBV7-3	TRBD2
CASSRNWDIQSTGELFF	TGTGCCAGCAGCAGAAATTGGGACATCCAATCCACCGGGGAGCTGTTTTTT	TRBJ2-2	NA	TRBV7-9	NA
CASSFYRGTEAFF	TGTGCCAGCAGCTTCTACAGGGGCACTGAAGCTTTCTTT	TRBJ1-1	few	TRBV11-2	TRBD1
CASSTRDRGWVNTEAFF	TGTGCCAGTAGTACCCGGGACAGGGGATGGGTGAACACTGAAGCTTTCTTT	TRBJ1-1	few	TRBV19	TRBD1
CSASPLAGGLYEQFF	TGCAGTGCTAGTCCTCTAGCGGGAGGGCTCTATGAGCAGTTCTTC	TRBJ2-1	NA	TRBV20-1	TRBD2
CASSPPRGFMNTEAFF	TGTGCCAGCAGCCCCCCTCGGGGTTTCATGAACACTGAAGCTTTCTTT	TRBJ1-1	NA	TRBV11-2	NA
CASSPRTSYEQYF	TGTGCCAGCAGCCCCCGGACATCCTACGAGCAGTACTTC	TRBJ2-7	NA	TRBV9	NA
CASSPWDRGGYGYTF	TGTGCCAGCAGCCCATGGGACAGGGGGGGCTATGGCTACACCTTC	TRBJ1-2	NA	TRBV7-6	TRBD1
CAWRGQGEAFF	TGTGCCTGGAGGGGACAGGGCGAAGCTTTCTTT	TRBJ1-1	NA	TRBV30	TRBD1
CASSPGLAGPNEQFF	TGCGCCAGCAGCCCGGGACTAGCGGGACCCAATGAGCAGTTCTTC	TRBJ2-1	NA	TRBV5-1	TRBD2
CASRYSSGGGNEQFF	TGTGCCAGCAGATATTCTAGCGGGGGAGGCAATGAGCAGTTCTTC	TRBJ2-1	NA	TRBV2	TRBD2
CASSFSGATYNEQFF	TGTGCCAGCAGCTTTTCGGGAGCGACCTACAATGAGCAGTTCTTC	TRBJ2-1	NA	TRBV5-6	NA
CASSKRTHPGTYNEQFF	TGTGCCAGCAGCAAAAGAACACACCCCGGGACCTACAATGAGCAGTTCTTC	TRBJ2-1	NA	TRBV21-1	NA
CASSPDRAFGLPQHF	TGTGCCAGCAGTCCTGACAGGGCTTTTGGACTGCCCCAGCATTTT	TRBJ1-5	NA	TRBV27	TRBD1
CASSPFGGYTF	TGTGCCAGCAGCCCTTTCGGTGGCTACACCTTC	TRBJ1-2	NA	TRBV2	NA